This TCR beta chain was captured in a study of vaccination effects on CD4 cells after COVID-19. Viral peptide pool expansion of antigen-specific CD4+ T cells preceded sequencing in the ViraFEST assay. Between days 10 and 11 of culture, CD4+ T cells were separated out. Infection dated between March and December 2020, before the Alpha, Beta and Delta variants reached the United States. This CDR3 comprises 16 residues. The germline V gene has CDR1 GTSNPN and CDR2 SVGIG (reference sequence). V was trimmed by 0 bases and J by 4 bases, leaving 19 bases between them. Notes on this clone: The target antigen is unknown.

The data were produced by immunoSEQ multiplex PCR, yet TCRdb's version contains in-frame clones alone and is incomplete. The repertoire consists of around 75,000 clones, with over 60% occurring once and the leading ten covering under 6%. The sequenced sample was CD4+ T cells from PBMCs cultured with HIV peptides, obtained before COVID-19 vaccination. The subset here: HIV-1 Nef peptide pool negative control/reference culture. The receptor was derived from a human donor who had a prior SARS-CoV-2 infection. The rearrangement uses TRBV30 and TRBJ2-7; maybe TRBD1 (6 bases). CDR3 coding DNA: TGTGCCTGGAGTGTACTCCCCAGGGTCAGGGGATACGAGCAGTACTTC. Translated, it gives CAWSVLPRVRGYEQYF.